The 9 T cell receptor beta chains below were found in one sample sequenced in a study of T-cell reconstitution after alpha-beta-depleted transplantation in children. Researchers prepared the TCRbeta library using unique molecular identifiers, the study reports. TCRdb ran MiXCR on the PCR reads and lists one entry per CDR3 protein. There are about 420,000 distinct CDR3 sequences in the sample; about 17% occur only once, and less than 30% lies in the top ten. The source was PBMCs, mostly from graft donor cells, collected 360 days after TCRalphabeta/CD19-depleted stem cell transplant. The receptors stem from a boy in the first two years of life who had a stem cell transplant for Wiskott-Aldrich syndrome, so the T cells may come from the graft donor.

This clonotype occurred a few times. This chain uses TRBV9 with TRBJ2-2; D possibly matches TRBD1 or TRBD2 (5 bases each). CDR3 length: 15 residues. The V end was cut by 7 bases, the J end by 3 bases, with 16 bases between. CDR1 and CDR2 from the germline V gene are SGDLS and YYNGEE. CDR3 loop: CASGVGDHYTGELFF. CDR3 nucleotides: TGTGCCAGCGGAGTGGGGGACCACTACACCGGGGAGCTGTTTTTT.

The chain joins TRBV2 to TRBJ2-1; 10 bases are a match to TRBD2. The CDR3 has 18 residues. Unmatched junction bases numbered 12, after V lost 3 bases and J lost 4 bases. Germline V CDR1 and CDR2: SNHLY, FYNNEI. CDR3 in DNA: TGTGCCAGCAGTGACTCTGTGGAACTAGCGGGGCTTTACAATGAGCAGTTCTTC. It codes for CASSDSVELAGLYNEQFF.

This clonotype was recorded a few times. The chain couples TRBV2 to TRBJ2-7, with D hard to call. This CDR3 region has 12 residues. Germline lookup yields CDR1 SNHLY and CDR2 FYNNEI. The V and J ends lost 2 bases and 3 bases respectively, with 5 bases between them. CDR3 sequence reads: CASSEQDYEQYF. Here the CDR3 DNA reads TGTGCCAGCAGTGAACAGGACTACGAGCAGTACTTC.

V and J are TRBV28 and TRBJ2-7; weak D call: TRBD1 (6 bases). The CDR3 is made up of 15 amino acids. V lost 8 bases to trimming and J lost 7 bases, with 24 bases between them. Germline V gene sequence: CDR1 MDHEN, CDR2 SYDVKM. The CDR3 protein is CASLPDSAMGWEQYF. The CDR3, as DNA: TGTGCCAGCCTTCCGGACAGTGCGATGGGTTGGGAGCAGTACTTC.

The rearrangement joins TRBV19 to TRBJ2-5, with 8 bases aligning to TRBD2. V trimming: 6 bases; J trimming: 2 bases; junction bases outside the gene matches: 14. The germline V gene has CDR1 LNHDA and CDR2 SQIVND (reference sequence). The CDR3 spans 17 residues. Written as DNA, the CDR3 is TGTGCCAGTAGCATTATTAGCGGGATGAGGGCTCAAGAGACCCAGTACTTC. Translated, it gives CASSIISGMRAQETQYF.

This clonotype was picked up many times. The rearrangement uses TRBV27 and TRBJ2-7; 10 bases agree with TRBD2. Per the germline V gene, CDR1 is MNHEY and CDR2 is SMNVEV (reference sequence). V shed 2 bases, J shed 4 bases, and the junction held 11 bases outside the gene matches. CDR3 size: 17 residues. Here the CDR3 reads CASSLRTPGLANYEQYF. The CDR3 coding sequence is TGTGCCAGCAGTTTAAGGACTCCGGGACTAGCGAATTACGAGCAGTACTTC.

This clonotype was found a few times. The CDR3 spells CASSPERRGELFF. DNA for the CDR3: TGTGCCAGCAGCCCTGAGCGCAGGGGGGAGCTGTTTTTT. The rearrangement joins TRBV7-8 to TRBJ2-2; D gene uncertain. The CDR3 is 13 amino acids. The V end was cut by 5 bases, the J end by 8 bases, with 12 bases between. Germline V gene lookup returns CDR1 SGHVS and CDR2 FQNEAQ.

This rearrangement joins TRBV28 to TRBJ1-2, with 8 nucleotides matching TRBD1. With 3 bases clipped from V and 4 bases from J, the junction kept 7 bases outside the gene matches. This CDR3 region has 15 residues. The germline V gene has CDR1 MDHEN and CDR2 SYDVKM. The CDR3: CASSLPTGGGYGYTF. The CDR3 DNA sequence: TGTGCCAGCAGTTTGCCAACAGGGGGAGGCTATGGCTACACCTTC.

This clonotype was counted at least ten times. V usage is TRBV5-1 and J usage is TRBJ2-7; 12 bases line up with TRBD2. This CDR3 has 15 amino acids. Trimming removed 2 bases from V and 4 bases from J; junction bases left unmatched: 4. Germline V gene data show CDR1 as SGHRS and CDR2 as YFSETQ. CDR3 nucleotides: TGCGCCAGCAGCTTCGGACTAGCGGGACTATACGAGCAGTACTTC. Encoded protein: CASSFGLAGLYEQYF. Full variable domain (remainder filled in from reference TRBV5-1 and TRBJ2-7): KAGVTQTPRYLIKTRGQQVTLSCSPISGHRSVSWYQQTPGQGLQFLFEYFSETQRNKGNFPGRFSGRQFSNSRSEMNVSTLELGDSALYLCASSFGLAGLYEQYFGPGTRLTVT.